The 7 T cell receptor beta chains presented below share a single source sample, sequenced in a study of T cell changes during pregnancy in multiple sclerosis. Assay used: immunoSEQ multiplex PCR; TCRdb lists only in-frame clones, some missing. The sample has tens of thousands of clones; about 93% are singletons. Sequencing was performed on CD4+ T cells from peripheral blood mononuclear cells, taken in the second trimester of pregnancy. Receptor source: a female donor with multiple sclerosis, enrolled in a pregnancy study.

J is TRBJ1-2 and V is TRBV7-2; unclear D gene. The germline V gene encodes CDR1 SGHTA and CDR2 FQGNSA. CDR3 length: 16 amino acids. The germline V and J ends were trimmed by 2 bases and 3 bases, with 16 bases remaining between them. The CDR3 sequence is CASSLTHEAEYYGYTF. DNA for the CDR3: TGTGCCAGCAGCTTAACCCATGAGGCAGAATACTATGGCTACACCTTC.

The V call is TRBV5-4, the J call TRBJ1-2; D not resolved. The CDR3 sequence is 13 residues long. CDR1 is SGHNT and CDR2 is YYREEE in the germline V gene (reference sequence). Trimming left V 0 bases short and J 6 bases short, with 9 bases between. The CDR3 sequence: CASSLDRAHGYTF. For the CDR3, the DNA is TGTGCCAGCAGCTTGGACAGAGCTCATGGCTACACCTTC.

This sequence joins TRBV28 and TRBJ2-7; a possible D gene is TRBD2 (6 bases). V lost 5 bases and J lost 4, with 18 bases in between. CDR1 MDHEN and CDR2 SYDVKM come from the germline V gene. This CDR3 has 15 residues. The CDR3 DNA is TGTGCCAGCAGTCCACCGGGCCTGGGGGGTTACGAGCAGTACTTC. The encoded protein is CASSPPGLGGYEQYF.

The chain is built from TRBV18 and TRBJ2-1, with 13 bases identical to TRBD2. Per germline, CDR1 KGHSH and CDR2 LQKENI. The CDR3 is made up of 22 amino acids. Trimming removed 6 bases from V and 0 bases from J; junction bases left unmatched: 20. The CDR3 DNA follows: TGTGCCAGCTCCCTGTTACCATCCGGGACTAGCGGGAATTCTCCCTCCTACAATGAGCAGTTCTTC. It codes for CASSLLPSGTSGNSPSYNEQFF.

V is TRBV4-1 and J is TRBJ2-2; no reliable D call. The length of the CDR3 is 15 residues. V lost 5 bases and J lost 4, with 14 bases in between. Germline-derived CDR1 and CDR2 are MGHRA and YSYEKL. CDR3 loop: CASSYMKQTTGELFF. CDR3 nucleotides: TGCGCCAGCAGCTATATGAAACAGACCACCGGGGAGCTGTTTTTT.

The chain recombines TRBV5-4 with TRBJ1-1, with D unresolved. This CDR3 has 12 amino acids. Deletions cut 7 bases from V and 0 bases from J, with 7 bases between. Germline V gene lookup returns CDR1 SGHNT and CDR2 YYREEE (reference sequence). The CDR3 nucleotides are TGTGCCAGCGGCGGGGTGAACACTGAAGCTTTCTTT. Translated: CASGGVNTEAFF.

This clone turned up a few times. This rearrangement joins TRBV5-4 to TRBJ1-2, with 9 bases matching TRBD1. CDR3 length equals 14 residues. Germline loops: CDR1 SGHNT, CDR2 YYREEE (reference sequence). The junction had 7 bases not matched to a gene; V was cut back by 4 bases and J by 6 bases. The CDR3 DNA is TGTGCCAGCAGCCTGGTACAGGGGGCTAATGGCTACACCTTC. Its protein product is CASSLVQGANGYTF. The complete variable domain, with remaining parts taken from reference TRBV5-4 and TRBJ1-2, reads ETGVTQSPTHLIKTRGQQVTLRCSSQSGHNTVSWYQQALGQGPQFIFQYYREEENGRGNFPPRFSGLQFPNYSSELNVNALELDDSALYLCASSLVQGANGYTFGSGTRLTVV.